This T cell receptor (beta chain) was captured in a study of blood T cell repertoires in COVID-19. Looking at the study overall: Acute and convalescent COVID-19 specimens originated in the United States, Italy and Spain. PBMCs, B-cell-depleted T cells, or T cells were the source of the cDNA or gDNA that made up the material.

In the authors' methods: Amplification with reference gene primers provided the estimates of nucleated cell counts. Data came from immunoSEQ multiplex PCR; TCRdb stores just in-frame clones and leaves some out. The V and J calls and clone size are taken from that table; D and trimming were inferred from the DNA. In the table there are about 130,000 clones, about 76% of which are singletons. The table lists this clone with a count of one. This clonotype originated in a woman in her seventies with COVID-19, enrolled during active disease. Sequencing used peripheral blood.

CDR3 bases: TGTGCCAGCAGCCAAGTGGCGGGAGTGGCTGAAGCTTTCTTT. It codes for CASSQVAGVAEAFF. V gene TRBV3-1 (or the pseudogene TRBV3-2) combines with J gene TRBJ1-1; D unclear. V shed 1 base and J shed 6 bases, with 12 bases lying between them. The CDR3 contains 14 residues. The germline V gene has CDR1 LGHDT and CDR2 YNNKEL (reference sequence).